This TCR beta chain was profiled in a study of blood T cell repertoires in COVID-19. Whole-study context: Italy, Spain and the United States were the sources of the convalescent and acute COVID-19 samples.

Symptom resolution, clearance, or two negative PCRs marked donors in Cohort 3 as recovered. This table comes from immunoSEQ multiplex PCR, and its TCRdb copy is limited to in-frame clones, with some not included. The sample consists of under 350,000 clones, 90% of them appearing once. The sequenced material came from PBMCs or T cells enriched from blood (not recorded which). This TCR was sampled from a man in his fifties or sixties who had recovered from COVID-19.

The CDR3 here is CASSVNSQGSEQFF. Here the CDR3 DNA reads TGTGCCAGCAGCGTAAACTCGCAGGGCAGTGAGCAGTTCTTC. V usage is TRBV7-9 and J usage is TRBJ2-1, with TRBD1 as a possible D gene (5 bases). This CDR3 is built from 14 residues. Germline CDR1 is SEHNR and CDR2 is FQNEAQ (reference sequence). V was trimmed by 5 bases and J by 9 bases, leaving 17 bases between them.